These 23 T cell receptor beta chains were all obtained from the same sample, sequenced in a study of breast tumors, draining lymph nodes, adjacent tissues. TCRdb re-called the multiplex PCR reads through MiXCR, storing one row per CDR3 protein. Among about 15,000 distinct CDR3 sequences listed, roughly 52% were seen once. The specimen was tumor-adjacent breast tissue. These receptors all stem from a female donor with breast cancer. Some clones in this sample may be carry-over from other donors' samples.

Only a few counts were recorded for this clonotype. At one boundary the junction diverges from the germline segment, which might be a read error. The chain couples TRBV7-2 to TRBJ1-2; D is undetermined. The CDR3 consists of 15 residues. Looked up from germline, CDR1 is SGHTA and CDR2 is FQGNSA. The CDR3 region is CASSLVKRKNYGYSF. The CDR3 nucleotides are TGTGCCAGCAGCTTAGTAAAGAGGAAAAACTATGGCTACTCCTTC.

In the case of this clonotype: This likely comes from a read error, as the CDR3 has no conserved phenylalanine or tryptophan at its end. The limits of the CDR3 on the DNA are not certain, so only TCRdb's listed CDR3 is given. The V and J genes are TRBV15 and TRBJ2-1. With termini counted, the CDR3 has 8 amino acids. Germline CDR1 and CDR2: LNHNV and YYDKDF (reference sequence). CDR3 in amino acids: CATSQLIA.

The chain combines TRBV7-3 with TRBJ2-7; D may be TRBD1 (6 bases). CDR3 length equals 14 residues. Trimming took off 5 bases at V and 3 bases at J, with 14 bases between the two ends. CDR1 is SGHTA and CDR2 is FQGTGA in the germline V gene. CDR3: CASSMTKGGYEQYF. The CDR3 coding sequence is TGTGCCAGCAGCATGACAAAAGGGGGCTACGAGCAGTACTTC.

The chain is built from TRBV19 and TRBJ1-2; D unresolved. This CDR3 spans 9 amino acids. The V end was cut by 10 bases, the J end by 6 bases, with 6 bases between. CDR1 is LNHDA, CDR2 SQIVND, per germline (reference sequence). The DNA of the CDR3 is TGTGCCACAAATAATGGCTACACCTTC. Amino acids: CATNNGYTF.

The chain combines TRBV18 with TRBJ2-7; D gene ambiguous. The germline CDR1 and CDR2 sequences are KGHSH and LQKENI. The CDR3 runs 13 residues. Trimming pared 4 bases from V and 3 bases from J, leaving 10 bases between. The CDR3 sequence: CASSRGEVYEQYF. CDR3 sequence (DNA): TGTGCCAGCTCACGTGGAGAGGTCTACGAGCAGTACTTC.

This clonotype was seen ten or more times. V usage is TRBV4-1 and J usage is TRBJ1-1; D remains ambiguous. The length of the CDR3 is 13 residues. Germline V CDR1 and CDR2: MGHRA, YSYEKL. Trimming stripped 1 base from V and 3 bases from J, with 6 bases between. The DNA for the CDR3 is TGCGCCAGCAGCCAAGGTTGGGACACTGAAGCTTTCTTT. This encodes CASSQGWDTEAFF.

The rearrangement uses TRBV3-1 and TRBJ2-7, with 10 bases identical to TRBD1. J lost 5 bases, V lost 4 bases, and 2 bases had no gene match. Germline-derived CDR1 and CDR2 are LGHDT and YNNKEL (reference sequence). The length of the CDR3 is 13 residues. The CDR3 nucleotides read TGTGCCAGCAGCCCGGGACAGGGGAACGAGCAGTACTTC. Translated, it gives CASSPGQGNEQYF.

Note on this clonotype: A read error may produce the germline difference seen at one junction end. The chain combines TRBV5-8 with TRBJ2-7; no firm D call. CDR3 length: 13 residues. Looked up from germline, CDR1 is SGHTS and CDR2 is YDEGEE. CDR3 in DNA: TGCGCCAGCAGCTTAGGGCCTACCTACGAGCAGTACTTC. Translated, it gives CASSLGPTYEQYF. Together with reference TRBV5-8 and TRBJ2-7, the CDR3 gives the full variable domain: EAGVTQSPTHLIKTRGQQATLRCSPISGHTSVYWYQQALGLGLQFLLWYDEGEERNRGNFPPRFSGRQFPNYSSELNVNALELEDSALYLCASSLGPTYEQYFGPGTRLTVT.

The chain recombines TRBV29-1 with TRBJ2-3, with 12 nucleotides matching TRBD2. The CDR3 loop spans 18 amino acids. In germline, CDR1 is SQVTM, CDR2 ANQGSEA. V lost 7 bases and J lost 3; bases outside the gene matches: 17. In nucleotides, the CDR3 is TGCAGCGCCGATGGGCTAGCGGGAGGGAAAGGGGGAACAGATACGCAGTATTTT. Encoded protein: CSADGLAGGKGGTDTQYF.

The J gene is TRBJ1-5, the V gene TRBV2; TRBD1 might be the D (5 bases). This CDR3 region has 14 residues. Germline values: CDR1 SNHLY, CDR2 FYNNEI. V was cut by 5 bases and J by 1 base, with 9 bases left in between. CDR3 DNA sequence: TGTGCCAGCAGTCGGGGGTCGAGCAATCAGCCCCAGCATTTT. It specifies CASSRGSSNQPQHF.

This clonotype is deemed medium-sized. This chain links TRBV6-5 with TRBJ2-7; D might be TRBD2 (5 bases). The germline V gene has CDR1 MNHEY and CDR2 SVGAGI. The CDR3 loop spans 14 amino acids. V lost 5 bases to trimming and J lost 3 bases, with 14 bases between them. CDR3 bases: TGTGCCAGCAGTCGCGGGTTACAGAACTACGAGCAGTACTTC. Translating it yields CASSRGLQNYEQYF.

This clonotype was recorded many times. The J gene is TRBJ1-1, the V gene TRBV20-1, with D maybe TRBD1 (5 bases). The length of the CDR3 is 16 residues. With 3 bases removed from V and 5 bases from J, the gap between germline ends came to 22 bases. From germline, CDR1 is DFQATT and CDR2 SNEGSKA (reference sequence). The CDR3 DNA reads as TGCAGTGCTAGTCTGGGGTCTGGACTCCGGGGGACTGAAGCTTTCTTT. Protein sequence: CSASLGSGLRGTEAFF.

This clonotype was detected ten times or more. The CDR3 reads CASSIGTNEKLFF. In DNA, the CDR3 is TGCGCCAGCAGCATTGGCACTAATGAAAAACTGTTTTTT. The rearrangement joins TRBV5-1 to TRBJ1-4; the D is unclear. V lost 4 bases and J 2 bases, leaving 6 bases between the germline ends. In germline, CDR1 is SGHRS, CDR2 YFSETQ. The CDR3 is 13 residues long.

The rearrangement links TRBV12-5 to TRBJ1-4, with D maybe TRBD1 (5 bases). CDR1 and CDR2 from the germline V gene are LGHNT and FRNRAP. CDR3 length equals 13 residues. The germline V and J ends were trimmed by 0 bases and 8 bases, with 7 bases remaining between them. The CDR3 is CASGLVTAEKLFF. The CDR3 region has the DNA TGTGCTAGTGGTTTGGTGACAGCCGAAAAACTGTTTTTT. The entire variable domain, with the rest obtained from reference TRBV12-5 and TRBJ1-4, is as follows: DARVTQTPRHKVTEMGQEVTMRCQPILGHNTVFWYRQTMMQGLELLAYFRNRAPLDDSGMPKDRFSAEMPDATLATLKIQPSEPRDSAVYFCASGLVTAEKLFFGSGTQLSVL.

This clonotype came up many times. The gene calls are TRBV20-1 and TRBJ1-2, with 7 positions matching TRBD1. Germline CDR1 and CDR2: DFQATT and SNEGSKA (reference sequence). The CDR3 runs 15 residues. V lost 4 bases to trimming and J lost 6 bases; unmatched junction nucleotides: 14. The chain's CDR3 is CSATSPGSGGNGYTF. CDR3 coding DNA: TGCAGTGCTACATCCCCTGGGTCAGGGGGGAATGGCTACACCTTC.

This chain joins TRBV10-3 and TRBJ2-6; 10 nucleotides match TRBD1. V was pared by 5 bases and J by 0 bases, with 10 bases of the junction left unmatched. Germline CDR1 is ENHRY and CDR2 is SYGVKD. CDR3 length: 19 residues. The CDR3 coding sequence is TGTGCCATCAGTCCCCAAAAGGGACAGGGGAGCTCTGGGGCCAACGTCCTGACTTTC. Residues: CAISPQKGQGSSGANVLTF.

The chain links TRBV15 to TRBJ1-2; 7 bases line up with TRBD1. The CDR3 contains 15 residues. The germline V gene has CDR1 LNHNV and CDR2 YYDKDF (reference sequence). V gave up 0 bases and J gave up 9 bases; unmatched junction bases: 10. The DNA for the CDR3 is TGTGCCACCAGCAGAGAAGGCAGGGGGGTCGATTGCTACACCTTC. Its translation: CATSREGRGVDCYTF.

About this clonotype itself: A much larger clone is a single base away; this may be a read error. This sequence joins TRBV2 and TRBJ1-1; D perhaps matches TRBD1 (5 bases). CDR3 length: 13 amino acids. The germline V gene has CDR1 SNHLY and CDR2 FYNNEI. Trimming shortened V by 4 bases and J by 4 bases, and 10 bases separated the two germline ends. In DNA form, the CDR3 reads TGTGCCAGCAGTGTGCTCGGGGCCACTGAAGCTTTCTTT. Protein: CASSVLGATEAFF.

This clonotype was seen at least ten times. V gene TRBV28 combines with J gene TRBJ2-1, with unresolved D. The CDR3 runs to 14 residues. CDR1 and CDR2 from the germline V gene are MDHEN and SYDVKM. Trimming removed 8 bases from V and 8 bases from J, with 19 bases in between. The chain's CDR3 is CASSVAISSDEQFF. The CDR3 DNA reads TGTGCCAGCTCCGTCGCGATTAGCTCGGATGAGCAGTTCTTC.

This chain connects TRBV7-8 to TRBJ2-5; 12 bases fit TRBD2. The CDR3 is made up of 16 amino acids. CDR1 and CDR2 (germline): SGHVS, FQNEAQ. V gave up 4 bases and J gave up 3 bases; unmatched junction bases: 6. The CDR3 sequence: CASSSGLAGREETQYF. The CDR3 coding sequence is TGTGCCAGCAGCTCAGGACTAGCGGGAAGGGAAGAGACCCAGTACTTC.

In this sample, this clonotype turned up many times. The genes are TRBV18 and TRBJ2-2, with 10 bases aligning to TRBD2. Germline CDR1 and CDR2: KGHSH and LQKENI. The CDR3 is made up of 16 amino acids. Germline trimming cut 2 bases from V and 3 bases from J; bases unmatched to any gene: 3. The CDR3: CASSPYLAGDTGELFF. In nucleotides, the CDR3 is TGTGCCAGCTCACCATATCTAGCGGGAGACACCGGGGAGCTGTTTTTT.

A remark on this clonotype: At one end the junction does not follow the germline gene, possibly because of a read error. This chain joins TRBV20-1 and TRBJ1-5; 8 positions match TRBD1. Germline lookup yields CDR1 DFQATT and CDR2 SNEGSKA (reference sequence). CDR3 length equals 14 residues. The CDR3: CSARYPGGNQPQHF. The CDR3 nucleotides read TGCAGTGCTAGATATCCAGGGGGCAACCAGCCCCAGCATTTT.

This clonotype is medium-sized by share. This rearrangement joins TRBV7-2 to TRBJ2-7, with D unresolved. V lost 1 base, J lost 2 bases, and 12 bases lay in between. Looked up from germline, CDR1 is SGHTA and CDR2 is FQGNSA. The CDR3 length is 15 residues. In DNA form, the CDR3 reads TGTGCCAGCAGCTTAGGCTCTGGGTCCCCCTACGAGCAGTACTTC. Protein: CASSLGSGSPYEQYF.